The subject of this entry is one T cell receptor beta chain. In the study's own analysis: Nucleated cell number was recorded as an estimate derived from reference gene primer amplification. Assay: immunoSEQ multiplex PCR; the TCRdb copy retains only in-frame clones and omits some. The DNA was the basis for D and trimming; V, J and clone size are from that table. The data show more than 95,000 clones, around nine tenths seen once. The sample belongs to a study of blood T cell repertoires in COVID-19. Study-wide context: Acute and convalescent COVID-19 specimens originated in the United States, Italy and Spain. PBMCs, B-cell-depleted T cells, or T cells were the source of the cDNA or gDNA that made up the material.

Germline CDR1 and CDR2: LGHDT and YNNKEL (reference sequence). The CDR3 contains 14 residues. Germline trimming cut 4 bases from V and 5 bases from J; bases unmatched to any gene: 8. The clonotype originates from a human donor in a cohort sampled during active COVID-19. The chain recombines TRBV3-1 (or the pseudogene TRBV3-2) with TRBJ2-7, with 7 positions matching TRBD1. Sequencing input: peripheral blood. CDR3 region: CASSPMQGVNEQYF. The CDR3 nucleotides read TGTGCCAGCAGCCCTATGCAGGGGGTCAACGAGCAGTACTTC.